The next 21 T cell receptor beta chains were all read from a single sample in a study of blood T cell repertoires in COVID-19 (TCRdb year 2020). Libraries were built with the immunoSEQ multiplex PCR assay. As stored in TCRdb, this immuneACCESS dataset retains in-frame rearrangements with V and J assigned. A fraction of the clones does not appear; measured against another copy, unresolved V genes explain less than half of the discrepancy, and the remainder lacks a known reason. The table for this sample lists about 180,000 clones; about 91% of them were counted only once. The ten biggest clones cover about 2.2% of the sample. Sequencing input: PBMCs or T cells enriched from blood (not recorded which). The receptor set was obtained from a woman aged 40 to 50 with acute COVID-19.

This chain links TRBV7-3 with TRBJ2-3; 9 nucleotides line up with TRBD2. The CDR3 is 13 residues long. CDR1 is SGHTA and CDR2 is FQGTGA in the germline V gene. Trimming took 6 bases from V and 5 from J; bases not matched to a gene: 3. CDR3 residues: CASRREGRDTQYF. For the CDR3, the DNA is TGTGCCAGCAGGCGGGAGGGCCGAGATACGCAGTATTTT.

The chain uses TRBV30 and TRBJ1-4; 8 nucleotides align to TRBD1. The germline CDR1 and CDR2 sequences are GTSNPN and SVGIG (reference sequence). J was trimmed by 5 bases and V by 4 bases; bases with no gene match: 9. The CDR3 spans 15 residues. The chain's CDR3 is CAWKIRGPGNEKLFF. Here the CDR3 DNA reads TGTGCCTGGAAGATCAGGGGGCCCGGAAATGAAAAACTGTTTTTT.

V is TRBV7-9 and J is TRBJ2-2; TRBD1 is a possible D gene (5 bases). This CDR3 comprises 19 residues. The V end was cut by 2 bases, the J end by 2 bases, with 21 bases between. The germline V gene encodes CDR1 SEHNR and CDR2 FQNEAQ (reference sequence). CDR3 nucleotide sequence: TGTGCCAGCAGCTTAATCGGCCTTAGGGGCAGGCCAAACACCGGGGAGCTGTTTTTT. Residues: CASSLIGLRGRPNTGELFF.

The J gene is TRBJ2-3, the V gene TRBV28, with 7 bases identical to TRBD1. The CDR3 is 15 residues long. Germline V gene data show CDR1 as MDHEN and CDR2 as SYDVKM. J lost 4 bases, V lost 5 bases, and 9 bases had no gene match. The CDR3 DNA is TGTGCCAGCAGTCGACAGGGTGATCATCCAGATACGCAGTATTTT. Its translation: CASSRQGDHPDTQYF.

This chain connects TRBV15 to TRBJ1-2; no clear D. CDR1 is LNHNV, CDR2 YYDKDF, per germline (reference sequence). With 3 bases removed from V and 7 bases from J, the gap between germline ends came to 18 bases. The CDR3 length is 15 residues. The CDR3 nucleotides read TGTGCCACCAGCAGTGACCTACTAGGGTTCCGTGGCTACACCTTC. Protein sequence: CATSSDLLGFRGYTF.

Here the CDR3 DNA reads TGCAGTGCTCATAGGGGGGATACGCAGTATTTT. Translated, it gives CSAHRGDTQYF. The chain couples TRBV20-1 to TRBJ2-3, with a possible D match to TRBD1 (6 bases). Germline V CDR1 and CDR2: DFQATT, SNEGSKA (reference sequence). The CDR3 runs to 11 residues. V was clipped by 5 bases and J by 6 bases, with 9 bases between them.

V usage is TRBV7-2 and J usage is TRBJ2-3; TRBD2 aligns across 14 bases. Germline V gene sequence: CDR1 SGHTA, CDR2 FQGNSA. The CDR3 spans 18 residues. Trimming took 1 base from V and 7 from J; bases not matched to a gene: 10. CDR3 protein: CASSLEGGLAGAPYTQYF. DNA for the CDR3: TGTGCCAGCAGCTTAGAGGGGGGACTAGCGGGAGCACCGTATACGCAGTATTTT.

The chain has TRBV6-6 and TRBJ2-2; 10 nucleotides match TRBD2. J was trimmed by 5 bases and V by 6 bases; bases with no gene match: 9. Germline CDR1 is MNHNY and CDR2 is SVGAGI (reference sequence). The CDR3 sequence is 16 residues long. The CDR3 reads CASSLPLAGRTGELFF. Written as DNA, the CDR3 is TGTGCCAGCAGCCTTCCACTAGCGGGACGGACCGGGGAGCTGTTTTTT.

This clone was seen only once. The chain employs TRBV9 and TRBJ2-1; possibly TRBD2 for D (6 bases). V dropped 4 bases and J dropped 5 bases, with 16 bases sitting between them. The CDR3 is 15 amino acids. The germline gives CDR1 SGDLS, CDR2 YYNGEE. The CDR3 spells CASSLLAEEHNEQFF. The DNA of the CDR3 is TGTGCCAGCAGCCTCTTAGCGGAGGAACACAATGAGCAGTTCTTC.

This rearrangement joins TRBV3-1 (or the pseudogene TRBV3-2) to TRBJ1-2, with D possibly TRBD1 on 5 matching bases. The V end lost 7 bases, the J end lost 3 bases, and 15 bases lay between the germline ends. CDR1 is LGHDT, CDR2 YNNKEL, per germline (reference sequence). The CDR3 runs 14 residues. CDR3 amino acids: CASNRGGVYYGYTF. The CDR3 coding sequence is TGTGCCAGCAACCGGGGAGGGGTCTACTATGGCTACACCTTC.

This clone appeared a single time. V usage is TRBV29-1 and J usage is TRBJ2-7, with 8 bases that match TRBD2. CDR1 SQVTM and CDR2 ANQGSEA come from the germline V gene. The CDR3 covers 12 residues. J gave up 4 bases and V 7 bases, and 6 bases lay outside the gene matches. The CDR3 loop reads CSARTSRYEQYF. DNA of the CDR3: TGCAGCGCTCGGACTAGCAGATACGAGCAGTACTTC.

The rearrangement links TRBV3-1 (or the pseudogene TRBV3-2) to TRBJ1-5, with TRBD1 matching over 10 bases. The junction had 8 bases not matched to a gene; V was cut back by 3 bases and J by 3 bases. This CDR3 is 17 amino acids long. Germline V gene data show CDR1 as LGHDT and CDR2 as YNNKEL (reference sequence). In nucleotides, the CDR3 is TGTGCCAGCAGCCAGGGTCCGGGACAGGGGACCAATCAGCCCCAGCATTTT. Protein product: CASSQGPGQGTNQPQHF.

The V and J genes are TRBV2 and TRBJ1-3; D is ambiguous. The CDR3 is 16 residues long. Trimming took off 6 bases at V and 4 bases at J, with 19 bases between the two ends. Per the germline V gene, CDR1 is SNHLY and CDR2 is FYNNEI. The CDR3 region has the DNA TGTGCCAGCAGCGTATCGGGTCCGAGTAAGGGAAACACCATATATTTT. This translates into CASSVSGPSKGNTIYF. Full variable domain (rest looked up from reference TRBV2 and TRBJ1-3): EPEVTQTPSHQVTQMGQEVILRCVPISNHLYFYWYRQILGQKVEFLVSFYNNEISEKSEIFDDQFSVERPDGSNFTLKIRSTKLEDSAMYFCASSVSGPSKGNTIYFGEGSWLTVV.

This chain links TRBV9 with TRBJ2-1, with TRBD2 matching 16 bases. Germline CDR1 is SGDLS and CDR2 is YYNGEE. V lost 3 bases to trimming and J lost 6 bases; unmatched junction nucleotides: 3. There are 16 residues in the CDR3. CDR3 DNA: TGTGCCAGCAGCGCCGGGACTAGCGGGAGGGGCAATGAGCAGTTCTTC. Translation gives CASSAGTSGRGNEQFF. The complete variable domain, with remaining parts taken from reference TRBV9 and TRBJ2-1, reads DSGVTQTPKHLITATGQRVTLRCSPRSGDLSVYWYQQSLDQGLQFLIQYYNGEERAKGNILERFSAQQFPDLHSELNLSSLELGDSALYFCASSAGTSGRGNEQFFGPGTRLTVL.

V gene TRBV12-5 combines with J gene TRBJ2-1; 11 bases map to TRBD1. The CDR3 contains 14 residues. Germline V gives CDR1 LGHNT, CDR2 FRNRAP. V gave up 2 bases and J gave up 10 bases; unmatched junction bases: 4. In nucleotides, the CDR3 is TGTGCTAGTGGTTTGTGGACAGGGGGCGGCGAGCAGTTCTTC. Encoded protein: CASGLWTGGGEQFF.

CDR3 sequence reads: CASSLEGAGANVLTF. As DNA, the CDR3 is TGCGCCAGCAGCTTGGAAGGGGCAGGGGCCAACGTCCTGACTTTC. This chain links TRBV5-1 with TRBJ2-6; D possibly corresponds to TRBD1 (5 bases). Germline lookup yields CDR1 SGHRS and CDR2 YFSETQ. The CDR3 has 15 residues. V was pared by 0 bases and J by 4 bases, with 8 bases between.

The CDR3 loop reads CASRNRGPSYNEQFF. CDR3 nucleotide sequence: TGTGCCAGCAGAAACAGGGGTCCCTCCTACAATGAGCAGTTCTTC. V and J are TRBV2 and TRBJ2-1, with 7 bases aligning to TRBD1. V dropped 6 bases and J dropped 0; count of bases not matched to a gene: 5. Germline CDR1 is SNHLY and CDR2 is FYNNEI. The CDR3 sequence is 15 residues long.

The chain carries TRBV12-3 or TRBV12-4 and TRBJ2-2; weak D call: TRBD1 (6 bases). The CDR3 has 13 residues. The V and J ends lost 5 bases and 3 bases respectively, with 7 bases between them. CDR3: CASSQGYTGELFF. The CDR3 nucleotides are TGTGCCAGCAGTCAGGGGTACACCGGGGAGCTGTTTTTT.

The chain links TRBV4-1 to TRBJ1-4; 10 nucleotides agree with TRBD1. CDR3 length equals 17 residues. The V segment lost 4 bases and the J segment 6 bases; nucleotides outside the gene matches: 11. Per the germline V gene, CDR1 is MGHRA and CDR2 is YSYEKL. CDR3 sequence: CASSRTSGGTGDEKLFF. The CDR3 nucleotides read TGCGCCAGCAGCCGTACCTCCGGGGGGACAGGGGATGAAAAACTGTTTTTT.

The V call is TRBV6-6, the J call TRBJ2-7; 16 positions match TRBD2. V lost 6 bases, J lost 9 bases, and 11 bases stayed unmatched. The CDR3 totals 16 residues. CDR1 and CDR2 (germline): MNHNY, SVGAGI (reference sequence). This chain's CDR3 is CASRSPGTSGGAGQYF. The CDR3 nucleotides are TGTGCCAGCAGATCCCCCGGGACTAGCGGGGGGGCAGGGCAGTACTTC.

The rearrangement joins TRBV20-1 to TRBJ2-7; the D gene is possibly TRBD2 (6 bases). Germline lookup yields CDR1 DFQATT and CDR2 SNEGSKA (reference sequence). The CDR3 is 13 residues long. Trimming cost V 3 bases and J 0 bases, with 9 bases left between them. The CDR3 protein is CSASPGSSYEQYF. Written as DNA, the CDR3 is TGCAGTGCTAGTCCCGGGAGCTCCTACGAGCAGTACTTC.